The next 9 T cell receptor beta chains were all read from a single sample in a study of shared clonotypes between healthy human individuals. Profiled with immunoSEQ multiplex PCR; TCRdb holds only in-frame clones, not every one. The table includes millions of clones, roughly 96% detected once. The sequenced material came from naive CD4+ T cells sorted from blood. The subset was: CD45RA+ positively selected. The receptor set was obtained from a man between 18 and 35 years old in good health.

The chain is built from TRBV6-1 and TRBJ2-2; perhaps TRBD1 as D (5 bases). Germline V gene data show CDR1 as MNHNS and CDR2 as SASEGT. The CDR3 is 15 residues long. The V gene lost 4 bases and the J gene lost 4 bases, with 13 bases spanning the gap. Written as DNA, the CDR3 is TGTGCCAGCAGTGCTTCAGGGTCGAGCACCGGGGAGCTGTTTTTT. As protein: CASSASGSSTGELFF.

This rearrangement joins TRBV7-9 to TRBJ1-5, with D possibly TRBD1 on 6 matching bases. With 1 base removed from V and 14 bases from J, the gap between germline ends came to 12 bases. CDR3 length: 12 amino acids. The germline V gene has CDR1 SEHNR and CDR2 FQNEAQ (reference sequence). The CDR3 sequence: CASSLGPQGKHF. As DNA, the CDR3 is TGTGCCAGCAGCTTAGGTCCCCAGGGGAAGCATTTT.

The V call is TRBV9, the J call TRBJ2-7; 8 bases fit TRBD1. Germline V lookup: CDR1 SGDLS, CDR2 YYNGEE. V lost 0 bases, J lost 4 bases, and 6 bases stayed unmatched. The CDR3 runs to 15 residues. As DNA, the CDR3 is TGTGCCAGCAGCGTAGGGGGACAGGACGTATACGAGCAGTACTTC. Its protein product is CASSVGGQDVYEQYF. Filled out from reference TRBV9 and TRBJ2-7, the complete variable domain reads DSGVTQTPKHLITATGQRVTLRCSPRSGDLSVYWYQQSLDQGLQFLIQYYNGEERAKGNILERFSAQQFPDLHSELNLSSLELGDSALYFCASSVGGQDVYEQYFGPGTRLTVT.

In DNA form, the CDR3 reads TGTGCCAGTAGACGTGGACAGGAGAGCTCCTATAATTCACCCCTCCACTTT. Protein: CASRRGQESSYNSPLHF. J is TRBJ1-6 and V is TRBV19; 7 positions match TRBD1. V lost 6 bases and J lost 0; bases outside the gene matches: 8. The CDR3 consists of 17 residues. Germline V gene lookup returns CDR1 LNHDA and CDR2 SQIVND (reference sequence). Supplemented by reference TRBV19 and TRBJ1-6, the full variable domain reads DGGITQSPKYLFRKEGQNVTLSCEQNLNHDAMYWYRQDPGQGLRLIYYSQIVNDFQKGDIAEGYSVSREKKESFPLTVTSAQKNPTAFYLCASRRGQESSYNSPLHFGNGTRLTVT.

CDR3 in amino acids: CASSQLRSGNTIYF. CDR3 in DNA: TGCGCCAGCAGCCAACTCCGATCTGGAAACACCATATATTTT. The rearrangement uses TRBV4-1 and TRBJ1-3; D is unresolved. V lost 2 bases to trimming and J lost 1 base, with 6 bases between them. Germline CDR1 reads MGHRA; CDR2 reads YSYEKL. CDR3 length: 14 residues.

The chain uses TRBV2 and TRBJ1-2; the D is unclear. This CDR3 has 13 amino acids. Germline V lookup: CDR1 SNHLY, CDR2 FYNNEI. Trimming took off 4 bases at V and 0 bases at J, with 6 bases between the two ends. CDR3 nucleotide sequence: TGTGCCAGCAGTGTAACGCCTAACTATGGCTACACCTTC. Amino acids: CASSVTPNYGYTF.

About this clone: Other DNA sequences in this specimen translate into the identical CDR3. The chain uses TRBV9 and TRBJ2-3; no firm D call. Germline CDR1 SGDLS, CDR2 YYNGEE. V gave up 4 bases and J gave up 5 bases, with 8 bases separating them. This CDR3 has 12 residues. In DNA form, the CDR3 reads TGTGCCAGCAGCCCCCTTTTAGATACGCAGTATTTT. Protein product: CASSPLLDTQYF.

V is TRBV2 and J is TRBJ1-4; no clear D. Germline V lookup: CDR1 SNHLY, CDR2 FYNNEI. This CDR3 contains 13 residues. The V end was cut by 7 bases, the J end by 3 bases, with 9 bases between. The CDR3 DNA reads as TGTGCCAGCAACGGAGGGCCTAATGAAAAACTGTTTTTT. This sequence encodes CASNGGPNEKLFF.

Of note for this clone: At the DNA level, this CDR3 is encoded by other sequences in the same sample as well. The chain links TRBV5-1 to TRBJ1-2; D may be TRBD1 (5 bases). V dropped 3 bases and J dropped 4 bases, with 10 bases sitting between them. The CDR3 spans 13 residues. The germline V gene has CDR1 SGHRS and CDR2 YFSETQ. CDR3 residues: CASSSTGGYGYTF. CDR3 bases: TGCGCCAGCAGCTCCACGGGGGGCTATGGCTACACCTTC.